This T cell receptor (beta chain) was sequenced for a study of blood T cells in healthy people across ages. Next came a second PCR, run for about 7 to 12 cycles, which used a sample-barcoded 5' primer along with a J-beta primer mix. TCRdb analysed the 5' RACE reads with MiXCR anew, one entry per CDR3 protein. The sample records 1.5 million to 2 million distinct CDR3 sequences, about two fifths being singletons. Germline lookup yields CDR1 SGHVS and CDR2 FQNEAQ. The CDR3 is 14 amino acids. The V and J ends lost 1 base and 4 bases respectively, with 10 bases between them. There were at least 6 micrograms of total RNA extracted from every sample.

The rearrangement links TRBV7-8 to TRBJ1-2; D ambiguous. This receptor was identified in a human donor in good health. The sample comprised blood. DNA for the CDR3: TGTGCCAGCAGCTTAGTCCCGGAACTCTATGGCTACACCTTC. Its protein product is CASSLVPELYGYTF.